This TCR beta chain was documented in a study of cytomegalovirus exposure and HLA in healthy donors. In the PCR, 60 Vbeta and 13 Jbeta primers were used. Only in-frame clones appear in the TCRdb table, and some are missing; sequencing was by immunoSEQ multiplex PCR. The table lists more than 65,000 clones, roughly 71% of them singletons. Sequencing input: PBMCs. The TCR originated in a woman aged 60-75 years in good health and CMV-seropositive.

The CDR3 is CASNRVENTEAFF. CDR3 DNA: TGTGCCAGTAACAGGGTGGAGAACACTGAAGCTTTCTTT. The chain is built from TRBV19 and TRBJ1-1; D is possibly TRBD1 (6 bases). Germline V gene data show CDR1 as LNHDA and CDR2 as SQIVND (reference sequence). CDR3 length: 13 residues. The V end lost 7 bases, the J end lost 1 base, and 10 bases lay between the germline ends.